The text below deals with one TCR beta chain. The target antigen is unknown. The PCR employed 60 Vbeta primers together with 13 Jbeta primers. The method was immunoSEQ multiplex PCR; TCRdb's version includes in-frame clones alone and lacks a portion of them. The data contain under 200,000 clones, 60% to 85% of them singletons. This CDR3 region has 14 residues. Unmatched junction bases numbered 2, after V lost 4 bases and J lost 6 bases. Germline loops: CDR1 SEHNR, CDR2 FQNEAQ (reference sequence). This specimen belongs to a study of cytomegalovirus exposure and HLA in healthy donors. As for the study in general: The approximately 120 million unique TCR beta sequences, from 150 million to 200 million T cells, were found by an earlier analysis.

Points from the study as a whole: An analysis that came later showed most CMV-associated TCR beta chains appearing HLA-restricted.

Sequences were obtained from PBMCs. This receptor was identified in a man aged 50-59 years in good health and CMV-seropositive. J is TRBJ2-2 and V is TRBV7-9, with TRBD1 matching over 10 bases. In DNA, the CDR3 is TGTGCCAGCAGCTCGACAGGGGGCTCCGGGGAGCTGTTTTTT. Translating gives CASSSTGGSGELFF.